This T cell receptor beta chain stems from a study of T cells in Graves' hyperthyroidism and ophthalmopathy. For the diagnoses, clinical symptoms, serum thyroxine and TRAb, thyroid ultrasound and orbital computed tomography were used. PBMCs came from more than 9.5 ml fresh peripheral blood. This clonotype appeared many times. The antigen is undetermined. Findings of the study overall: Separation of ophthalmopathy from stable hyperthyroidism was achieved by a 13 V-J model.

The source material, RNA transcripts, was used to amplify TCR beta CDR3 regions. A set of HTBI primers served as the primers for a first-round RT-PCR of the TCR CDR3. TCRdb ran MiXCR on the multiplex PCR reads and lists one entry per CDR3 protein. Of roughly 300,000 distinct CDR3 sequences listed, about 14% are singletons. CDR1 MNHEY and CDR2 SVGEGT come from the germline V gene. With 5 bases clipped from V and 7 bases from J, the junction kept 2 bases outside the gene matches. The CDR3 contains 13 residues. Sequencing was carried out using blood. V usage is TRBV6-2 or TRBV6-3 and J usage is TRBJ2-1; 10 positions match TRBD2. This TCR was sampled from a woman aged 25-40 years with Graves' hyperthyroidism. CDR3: CASSLSGRNEQFF. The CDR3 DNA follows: TGTGCCAGCAGTCTTAGCGGGAGGAATGAGCAGTTCTTC.